This TCR beta chain was captured by sequencing in a study of radiotherapy plus CTLA-4 blockade in lung cancer. Study-level background: With 31% of patients having disease control, objective responses were seen in about 18%.

Study results and limitations: Response was reportedly best predicted by early blood T cell clone dynamics, with interferon-beta. Some TCR clones had been derived from tumors. These clones expanded in peripheral blood after radiotherapy plus ipilimumab.

Ipilimumab-mediated CTLA-4 blockade plus focal radiation was given to patients having chemo-refractory metastatic non-small-cell lung cancer. Sequenced by immunoSEQ multiplex PCR; TCRdb stores in-frame clones only, minus some. Here the sample spans approximately 40,000 clones, approximately 77% being singletons. As regards this clone: The antigen is not known.

Germline lookup yields CDR1 SGDLS and CDR2 YYNGEE. The CDR3 is 15 residues long. Trimming removed 1 base from V and 13 bases from J; junction bases left unmatched: 13. The chain joins TRBV9 to TRBJ1-4, with 7 bases identical to TRBD1. The specimen was peripheral blood, collected from a patient treated with radiotherapy plus ipilimumab. The sequence was obtained from a human donor with non-small cell lung cancer who had stable disease on radiotherapy plus ipilimumab. CDR3 loop: CASSVSPQPGGGLFF. In DNA form, the CDR3 reads TGTGCCAGCAGCGTATCTCCACAACCAGGGGGAGGACTGTTTTTT.